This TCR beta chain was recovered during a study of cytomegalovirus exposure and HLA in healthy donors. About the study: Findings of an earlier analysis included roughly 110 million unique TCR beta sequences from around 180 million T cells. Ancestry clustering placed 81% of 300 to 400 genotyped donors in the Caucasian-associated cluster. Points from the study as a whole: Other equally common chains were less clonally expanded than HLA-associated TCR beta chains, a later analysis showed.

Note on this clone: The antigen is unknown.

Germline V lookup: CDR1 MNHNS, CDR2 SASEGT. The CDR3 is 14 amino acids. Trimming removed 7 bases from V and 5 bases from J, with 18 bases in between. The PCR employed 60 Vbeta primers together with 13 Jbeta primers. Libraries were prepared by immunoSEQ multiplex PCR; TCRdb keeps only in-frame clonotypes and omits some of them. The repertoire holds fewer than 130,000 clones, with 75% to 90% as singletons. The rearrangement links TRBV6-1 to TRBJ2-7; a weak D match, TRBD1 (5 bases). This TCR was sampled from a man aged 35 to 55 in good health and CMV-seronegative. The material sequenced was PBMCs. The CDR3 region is CASTLGPKGDEQYF. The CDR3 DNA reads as TGTGCCAGCACTCTCGGGCCGAAAGGGGACGAGCAGTACTTC.